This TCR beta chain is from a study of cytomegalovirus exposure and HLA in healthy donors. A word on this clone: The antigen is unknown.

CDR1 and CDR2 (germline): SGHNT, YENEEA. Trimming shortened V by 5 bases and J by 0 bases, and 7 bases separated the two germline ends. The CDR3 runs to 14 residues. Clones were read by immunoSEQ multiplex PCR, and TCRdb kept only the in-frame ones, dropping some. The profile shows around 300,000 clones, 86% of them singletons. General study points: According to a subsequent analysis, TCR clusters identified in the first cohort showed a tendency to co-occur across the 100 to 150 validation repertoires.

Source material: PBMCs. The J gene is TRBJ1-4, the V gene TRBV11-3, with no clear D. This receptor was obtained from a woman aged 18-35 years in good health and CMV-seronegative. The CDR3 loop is CASSPTATNEKLFF. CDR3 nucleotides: TGTGCCAGCAGCCCCACTGCAACTAATGAAAAACTGTTTTTT.